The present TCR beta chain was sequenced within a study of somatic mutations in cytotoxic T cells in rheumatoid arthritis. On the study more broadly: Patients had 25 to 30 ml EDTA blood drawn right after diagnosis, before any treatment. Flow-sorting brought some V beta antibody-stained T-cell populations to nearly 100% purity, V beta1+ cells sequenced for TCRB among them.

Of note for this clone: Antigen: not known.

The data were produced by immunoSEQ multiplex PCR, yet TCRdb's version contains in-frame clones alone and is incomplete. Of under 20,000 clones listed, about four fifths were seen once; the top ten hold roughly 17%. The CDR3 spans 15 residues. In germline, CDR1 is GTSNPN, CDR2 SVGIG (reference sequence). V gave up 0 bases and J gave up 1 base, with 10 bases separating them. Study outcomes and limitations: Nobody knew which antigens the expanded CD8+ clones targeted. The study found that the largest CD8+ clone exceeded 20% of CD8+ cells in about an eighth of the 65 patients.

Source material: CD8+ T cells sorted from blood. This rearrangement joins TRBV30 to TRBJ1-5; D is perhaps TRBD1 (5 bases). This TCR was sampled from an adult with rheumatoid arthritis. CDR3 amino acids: CAWSVRGGSNQPQHF. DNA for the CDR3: TGTGCCTGGAGTGTACGGGGGGGGAGCAATCAGCCCCAGCATTTT.